Listed here are 27 T cell receptor beta chains from one sample, sequenced in a study of PD-L1 blockade in urothelial cancer (dated by TCRdb to 2017 to 2019). Libraries were built with the immunoSEQ multiplex PCR assay. Held by TCRdb, this immuneACCESS table contains in-frame sequences only and omits some clones. Under half of the omission traces to an unresolved V gene where checked; the cause of the rest is unknown. For this sample the table gives roughly 32,000 clones, of which about 79% were detected only once. The ten biggest clones cover 30% of the sample. The specimen comprised PBMCs, sampled around atezolizumab (anti-PD-L1) treatment. These TCRs come from a man in his fifties or sixties with urothelial cancer.

The table lists this clone with many counts. The chain combines TRBV19 with TRBJ1-5; 8 bases fit TRBD1. Germline V gene lookup returns CDR1 LNHDA and CDR2 SQIVND (reference sequence). This CDR3 is built from 14 residues. The V gene end was trimmed by 10 bases and the J gene end by 3 bases; junction bases not matched to a gene: 8. CDR3 loop: CATRDRNYNQPQHF. The CDR3 bases are TGTGCCACCCGGGACAGGAATTACAATCAGCCCCAGCATTTT. Variable domain in full (rest from reference TRBV19 and TRBJ1-5): DGGITQSPKYLFRKEGQNVTLSCEQNLNHDAMYWYRQDPGQGLRLIYYSQIVNDFQKGDIAEGYSVSREKKESFPLTVTSAQKNPTAFYLCATRDRNYNQPQHFGDGTRLSIL.

The V call is TRBV5-1, the J call TRBJ2-2; D call uncertain. The CDR3 contains 15 residues. Trimming took 1 base from V and 4 from J, leaving 11 bases between them. From germline, CDR1 is SGHRS and CDR2 YFSETQ. CDR3 DNA sequence: TGCGCCAGCAGCTTGAGTCCTCCGGGCACCGGGGAGCTGTTTTTT. Translation: CASSLSPPGTGELFF.

This clone was detected once. The chain employs TRBV6-5 and TRBJ2-3; maybe TRBD2 (6 bases). The CDR3 length is 13 residues. The V end lost 3 bases, the J end lost 6 bases, and 10 bases lay between the germline ends. The germline V gene encodes CDR1 MNHEY and CDR2 SVGAGI. In nucleotides, the CDR3 is TGTGCCAGCAGTTATGGCCTAGCGGATACGCAGTATTTT. Amino acid sequence: CASSYGLADTQYF.

The J gene is TRBJ2-2, the V gene TRBV27, with a possible D match to TRBD1 (6 bases). Looked up from germline, CDR1 is MNHEY and CDR2 is SMNVEV (reference sequence). V was clipped by 6 bases and J by 7 bases, with 12 bases between them. CDR3 length: 13 residues. The CDR3: CASSILQGGELFF. The DNA for the CDR3 is TGTGCCAGCAGCATCTTACAGGGCGGGGAGCTGTTTTTT.

V gene TRBV28 combines with J gene TRBJ2-7; 8 bases are a match to TRBD1. The germline CDR1 and CDR2 sequences are MDHEN and SYDVKM. The CDR3 loop spans 13 amino acids. With 6 bases clipped from V and 9 bases from J, the junction kept 10 bases outside the gene matches. The CDR3 loop reads CASRQDRAVGQYF. Here the CDR3 DNA reads TGTGCCAGCAGACAGGACAGGGCCGTGGGGCAGTACTTC.

The CDR3 loop reads CASSLEASGAPDTQYF. The DNA for the CDR3 is TGTGCCAGCAGCTTAGAGGCTAGCGGGGCGCCAGATACGCAGTATTTT. This sequence joins TRBV7-2 and TRBJ2-3, with 9 nucleotides matching TRBD2. Germline V CDR1 and CDR2: SGHTA, FQGNSA. With 1 base clipped from V and 4 bases from J, the junction kept 6 bases outside the gene matches. The CDR3 runs to 16 residues. The complete variable domain, with remaining parts taken from reference TRBV7-2 and TRBJ2-3, reads GAGVSQSPSNKVTEKGKDVELRCDPISGHTALYWYRQSLGQGLEFLIYFQGNSAPDKSGLPSDRFSAERTGGSVSTLTIQRTQQEDSAVYLCASSLEASGAPDTQYFGPGTRLTVL.

This clone was seen only a few times. The chain has TRBV5-6 and TRBJ2-1; 8 nucleotides match TRBD1. This CDR3 is 15 amino acids long. Germline lookup yields CDR1 SGHDT and CDR2 YYEEEE. V dropped 4 bases and J dropped 2; count of bases not matched to a gene: 5. CDR3 nucleotides: TGTGCCAGCAGCCTTGACAGGGGAACCTACAATGAGCAGTTCTTC. Amino acid sequence: CASSLDRGTYNEQFF.

The V and J genes are TRBV5-4 and TRBJ1-2, with a tentative D call TRBD1 (6 bases). The germline gives CDR1 SGHNT, CDR2 YYREEE (reference sequence). V was shortened by 3 bases and J by 4 bases, with 13 bases between the two germline ends. The CDR3 totals 14 residues. This CDR3 reads CASSSLDRSYGYTF. The CDR3 nucleotides read TGTGCCAGCAGCTCCTTAGACAGGTCCTATGGCTACACCTTC.

The chain joins TRBV6-1 to TRBJ2-2, with 7 nucleotides matching TRBD2. Trimming at V came to 3 bases and at J to 6 bases, leaving 1 base not matched to a gene. Germline V lookup: CDR1 MNHNS, CDR2 SASEGT. The CDR3 has 13 residues. This CDR3 is CASSDGGAGELFF. The CDR3 DNA sequence: TGTGCCAGCAGTGATGGGGGGGCCGGGGAGCTGTTTTTT.

The chain is built from TRBV11-2 and TRBJ1-6; 7 nucleotides align to TRBD1. With 0 bases clipped from V and 7 bases from J, the junction kept 15 bases outside the gene matches. CDR3 length: 19 residues. Germline CDR1 and CDR2: SGHAT and FQNNGV. The CDR3 is CASSLEGSRGFSTNSPLHF. CDR3 sequence (DNA): TGTGCCAGCAGCTTAGAGGGTAGCAGGGGGTTTTCGACCAATTCACCCCTCCACTTT.

This clone was counted a single time. This chain connects TRBV14 to TRBJ1-1; D unclear. CDR1 is SGHDN, CDR2 FVKESK, per germline. This CDR3 has 15 residues. V lost 1 base, J lost 3 bases, and 12 bases lay in between. In nucleotides, the CDR3 is TGTGCCAGCAGCCAAGTACTCCTACTAGACACTGAAGCTTTCTTT. This encodes CASSQVLLLDTEAFF.

This chain connects TRBV7-2 to TRBJ2-2; 9 bases match TRBD1. J lost 5 bases, V lost 5 bases, and 9 bases had no gene match. CDR1 and CDR2 from the germline V gene are SGHTA and FQGNSA. The CDR3 is 16 amino acids. In nucleotides, the CDR3 is TGTGCCAGCAGCCCTAGCGGACAGGGGAGGACCGGGGAGCTGTTTTTT. As protein: CASSPSGQGRTGELFF.

The chain uses TRBV5-1 and TRBJ1-2; no definite D call. V was shortened by 2 bases and J by 4 bases, with 12 bases between the two germline ends. CDR1 is SGHRS, CDR2 YFSETQ, per germline. The CDR3 length is 14 residues. Written as DNA, the CDR3 is TGCGCCAGCAGCTTCGGGAGGTCTATCTATGGCTACACCTTC. Translated, it gives CASSFGRSIYGYTF.

The V and J genes are TRBV9 and TRBJ2-3, with D tentatively TRBD2 (5 bases). The CDR3 length is 15 residues. Germline CDR1 reads SGDLS; CDR2 reads YYNGEE. Trimming removed 0 bases from V and 6 bases from J, with 14 bases in between. In DNA form, the CDR3 reads TGTGCCAGCAGCGTAGTAGGACTTGGTTCCGATACGCAGTATTTT. It codes for CASSVVGLGSDTQYF.

V gene TRBV29-1 combines with J gene TRBJ1-2; D is unresolved. This CDR3 is 13 amino acids long. Germline V CDR1 and CDR2: SQVTM, ANQGSEA. V shed 6 bases and J shed 6 bases, with 17 bases lying between them. CDR3 sequence (DNA): TGCAGCGTAGACCGGGAAACTCGGAATGGCTACACCTTC. Its translation is CSVDRETRNGYTF.

Here the CDR3 DNA reads TGCAGCGTTCGAGACAGGGGGCTGGACACTGAAGCTTTCTTT. Encoded protein: CSVRDRGLDTEAFF. This chain connects TRBV29-1 to TRBJ1-1; TRBD1 agrees at 10 bases. Germline V lookup: CDR1 SQVTM, CDR2 ANQGSEA. The trim removed 5 bases at V and 3 bases at J, leaving 6 bases unmatched. This CDR3 spans 14 amino acids.

The rearrangement joins TRBV11-3 to TRBJ2-7; 9 nucleotides line up with TRBD1. Looked up from germline, CDR1 is SGHNT and CDR2 is YENEEA. With V trimmed by 6 bases and J by 5 bases, 5 bases remained unmatched. This CDR3 has 13 amino acids. CDR3 DNA: TGTGCCAGCAGAGGACAGGGGTCCAACGAGCAGTACTTC. As protein: CASRGQGSNEQYF.

The J gene is TRBJ1-2, the V gene TRBV6-1; maybe TRBD1 (5 bases). CDR1 and CDR2 from the germline V gene are MNHNS and SASEGT. Trimming cost V 2 bases and J 4 bases, with 23 bases left between them. The CDR3 runs 18 residues. The CDR3 coding sequence is TGTGCCAGCAGTGAACGGGTGGGGCGGGGATCTGGAATCTATGGCTACACCTTC. Translating it yields CASSERVGRGSGIYGYTF.

V and J are TRBV6-5 and TRBJ2-7, with TRBD1 as a possible D gene (6 bases). The germline gives CDR1 MNHEY, CDR2 SVGAGI. This CDR3 is built from 14 residues. Trimming cost V 1 base and J 2 bases, with 9 bases left between them. Written as DNA, the CDR3 is TGTGCCAGCAGTTACTTTAAGGGGGCCTACGAGCAGTACTTC. This gives the protein CASSYFKGAYEQYF.

CDR3: CASSTGTSGRIGELFF. In DNA form, the CDR3 reads TGCGCCAGCAGCACCGGGACTAGCGGGAGGATCGGGGAGCTGTTTTTT. The chain recombines TRBV5-1 with TRBJ2-2; TRBD2 matches at 15 bases. The CDR3 loop spans 16 amino acids. Per the germline V gene, CDR1 is SGHRS and CDR2 is YFSETQ. After removal of 4 bases from V and 7 bases from J, the junction contained 5 bases not matched to a gene.

This clone came up a few times. The rearrangement links TRBV6-5 to TRBJ1-5; D uncertain. This CDR3 is 14 amino acids long. Germline V gives CDR1 MNHEY, CDR2 SVGAGI. V was cut by 4 bases and J by 5 bases, with 12 bases left in between. The DNA of the CDR3 is TGTGCCAGCAGTTCCAACATTCTTGATCAGCCCCAGCATTTT. It is translated as CASSSNILDQPQHF.

This sequence joins TRBV5-8 and TRBJ2-1; 16 nucleotides align to TRBD2. V lost 4 bases and J lost 8; bases outside the gene matches: 6. Germline assignment: CDR1 SGHTS and CDR2 YDEGEE. The CDR3 runs to 16 residues. The CDR3 sequence is CASSAGTSGRGDEQFF. The CDR3 region has the DNA TGTGCCAGCAGCGCCGGGACTAGCGGGAGGGGCGATGAGCAGTTCTTC.

The chain recombines TRBV5-4 with TRBJ2-2; 8 bases are a match to TRBD2. V was pared by 4 bases and J by 0 bases, with 11 bases of the junction left unmatched. Germline assignment: CDR1 SGHNT and CDR2 YYREEE (reference sequence). This CDR3 is 18 amino acids long. The CDR3 reads CASSPLSGGLTNTGELFF. The CDR3 DNA reads as TGTGCCAGCAGCCCCCTCAGCGGGGGCCTCACGAACACCGGGGAGCTGTTTTTT.

The chain is built from TRBV5-8 and TRBJ2-7, with 7 bases fitting TRBD1. The CDR3 contains 14 residues. V shed 6 bases, J shed 0 bases, and the junction held 6 bases outside the gene matches. The germline V gene encodes CDR1 SGHTS and CDR2 YDEGEE. The DNA of the CDR3 is TGTGCCAGCAACCTCGGACAGGTCTCCTACGAGCAGTACTTC. It translates to CASNLGQVSYEQYF.

This clone has only a few counts. The rearrangement joins TRBV7-9 to TRBJ2-3; the match to TRBD2 covers 7 bases. Germline-derived CDR1 and CDR2 are SEHNR and FQNEAQ (reference sequence). This CDR3 has 15 residues. V shed 2 bases and J 1 base; nucleotides not matched to a gene: 3. CDR3 bases: TGTGCCAGCAGCTTATACAGCGGGGGCACAGATACGCAGTATTTT. Translated, it gives CASSLYSGGTDTQYF.

A single count supports this clone. The genes are TRBV2 and TRBJ2-5, with 10 bases matching TRBD2. The germline gives CDR1 SNHLY, CDR2 FYNNEI. This CDR3 region has 16 residues. V gave up 7 bases and J gave up 3 bases; unmatched junction bases: 11. This chain's CDR3 is CASTALFLAGEETQYF. CDR3 DNA: TGTGCCAGCACCGCCTTATTTCTAGCGGGGGAAGAGACCCAGTACTTC.

V gene TRBV19 combines with J gene TRBJ1-1, with D maybe TRBD1 (5 bases). Germline V gives CDR1 LNHDA, CDR2 SQIVND (reference sequence). V lost 5 bases and J 4 bases, leaving 17 bases between the germline ends. The CDR3 contains 15 residues. CDR3 residues: CASSPRAGGTTEAFF. The DNA for the CDR3 is TGTGCCAGTAGTCCCCGGGCCGGGGGGACCACTGAAGCTTTCTTT.